This T cell receptor beta chain was documented in a study of cytomegalovirus exposure and HLA in healthy donors. The study ran its PCR with 60 Vbeta and 13 Jbeta primers. Produced via immunoSEQ multiplex PCR; TCRdb's table is partial and in-frame only. Counted here are around 130,000 clones, approximately 77% occurring once; the ten biggest clones make up 0.94%. Sequencing input: PBMCs. This clonotype was sampled from a woman aged 55 to 70 in good health and CMV-seronegative.

DNA for the CDR3: TGCGCCAGCAGCTCATACCCGGGGACTGAAGCTTTCTTT. Encoded protein: CASSSYPGTEAFF. The V gene is TRBV5-1, the J gene TRBJ1-1; no reliable D call. Between the trimmed V and J ends, which lost 3 bases and 5 bases, there was a span of 11 bases. The length of the CDR3 is 13 residues. Germline CDR1 SGHRS, CDR2 YFSETQ.